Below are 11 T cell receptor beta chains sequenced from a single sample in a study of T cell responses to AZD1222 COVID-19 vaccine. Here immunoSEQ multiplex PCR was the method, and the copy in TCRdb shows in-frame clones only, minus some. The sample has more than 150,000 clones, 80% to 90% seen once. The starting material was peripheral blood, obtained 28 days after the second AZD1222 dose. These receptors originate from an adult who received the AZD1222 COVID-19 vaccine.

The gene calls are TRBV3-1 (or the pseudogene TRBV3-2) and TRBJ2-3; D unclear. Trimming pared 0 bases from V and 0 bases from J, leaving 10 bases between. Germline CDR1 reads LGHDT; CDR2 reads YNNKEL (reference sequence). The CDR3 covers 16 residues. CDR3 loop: CASSQERATSTDTQYF. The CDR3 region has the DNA TGTGCCAGCAGCCAAGAACGCGCGACTAGCACAGATACGCAGTATTTT.

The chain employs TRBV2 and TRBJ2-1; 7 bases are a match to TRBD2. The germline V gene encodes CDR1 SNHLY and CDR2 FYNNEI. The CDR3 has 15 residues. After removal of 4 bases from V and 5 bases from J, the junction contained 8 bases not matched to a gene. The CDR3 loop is CASSVAAGRDNEQFF. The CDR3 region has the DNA TGTGCCAGCAGTGTTGCAGCGGGAAGGGACAATGAGCAGTTCTTC. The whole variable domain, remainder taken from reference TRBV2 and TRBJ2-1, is EPEVTQTPSHQVTQMGQEVILRCVPISNHLYFYWYRQILGQKVEFLVSFYNNEISEKSEIFDDQFSVERPDGSNFTLKIRSTKLEDSAMYFCASSVAAGRDNEQFFGPGTRLTVL.

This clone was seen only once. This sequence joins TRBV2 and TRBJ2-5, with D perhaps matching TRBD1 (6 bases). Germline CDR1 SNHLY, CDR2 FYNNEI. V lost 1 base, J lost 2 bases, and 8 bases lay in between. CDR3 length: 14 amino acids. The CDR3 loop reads CASSEVGAQETQYF. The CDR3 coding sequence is TGTGCCAGCAGTGAAGTGGGGGCACAAGAGACCCAGTACTTC. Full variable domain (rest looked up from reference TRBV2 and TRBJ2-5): EPEVTQTPSHQVTQMGQEVILRCVPISNHLYFYWYRQILGQKVEFLVSFYNNEISEKSEIFDDQFSVERPDGSNFTLKIRSTKLEDSAMYFCASSEVGAQETQYFGPGTRLLVL.

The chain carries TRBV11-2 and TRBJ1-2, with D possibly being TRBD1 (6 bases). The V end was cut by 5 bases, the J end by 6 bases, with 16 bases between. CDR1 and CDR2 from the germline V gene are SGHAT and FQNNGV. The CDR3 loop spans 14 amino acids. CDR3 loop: CASSPSRGGDGYTF. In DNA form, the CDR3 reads TGTGCCAGCAGCCCAAGTAGAGGGGGGGATGGCTACACCTTC. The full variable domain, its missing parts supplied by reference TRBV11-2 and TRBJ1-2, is EAGVAQSPRYKIIEKRQSVAFWCNPISGHATLYWYQQILGQGPKLLIQFQNNGVVDDSQLPKDRFSAERLKGVDSTLKIQPAKLEDSAVYLCASSPSRGGDGYTFGSGTRLTVV.

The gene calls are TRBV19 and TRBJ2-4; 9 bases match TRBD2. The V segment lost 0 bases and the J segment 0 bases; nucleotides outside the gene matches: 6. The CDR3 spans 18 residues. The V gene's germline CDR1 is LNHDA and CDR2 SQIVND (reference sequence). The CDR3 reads CASSIELAGSPAKNIQYF. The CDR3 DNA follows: TGTGCCAGTAGTATAGAACTAGCGGGTTCCCCAGCCAAAAACATTCAGTACTTC.

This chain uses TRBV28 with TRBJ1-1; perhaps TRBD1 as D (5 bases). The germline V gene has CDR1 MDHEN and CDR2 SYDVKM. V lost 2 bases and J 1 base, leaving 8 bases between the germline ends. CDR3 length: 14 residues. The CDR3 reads CASSLLTGNTEAFF. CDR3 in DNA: TGTGCCAGCAGTTTACTCACAGGGAACACTGAAGCTTTCTTT.

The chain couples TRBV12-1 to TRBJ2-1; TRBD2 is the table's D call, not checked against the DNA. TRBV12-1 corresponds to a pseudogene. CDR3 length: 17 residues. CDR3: CASSLGVAGGEGNEQFF. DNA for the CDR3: TGTGCCAGCAGCTTGGGGGTCGCGGGAGGTGAAGGCAATGAGCAGTTCTTC.

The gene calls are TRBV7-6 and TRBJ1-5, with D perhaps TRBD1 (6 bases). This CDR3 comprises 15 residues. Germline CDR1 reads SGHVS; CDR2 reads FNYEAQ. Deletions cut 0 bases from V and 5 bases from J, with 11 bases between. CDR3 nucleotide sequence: TGTGCCAGCAGCTTAGCGGGGGGGCGGGATCAGCCCCAGCATTTT. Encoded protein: CASSLAGGRDQPQHF.

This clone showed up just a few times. CDR3 residues: CASWGIGTEAFF. In DNA, the CDR3 is TGTGCCAGTTGGGGTATAGGCACTGAAGCTTTCTTT. V gene TRBV6-5 combines with J gene TRBJ1-1; D is undetermined. The CDR3 sequence is 12 residues long. In germline, CDR1 is MNHEY, CDR2 SVGAGI. Trimming left V 9 bases short and J 4 bases short, with 12 bases between.

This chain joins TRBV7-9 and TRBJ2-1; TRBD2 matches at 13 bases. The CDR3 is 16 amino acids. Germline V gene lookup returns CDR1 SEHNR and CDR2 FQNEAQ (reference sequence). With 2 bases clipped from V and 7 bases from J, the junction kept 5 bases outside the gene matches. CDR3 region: CASSLLGLAGLNEQFF. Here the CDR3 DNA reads TGTGCCAGCAGCTTATTGGGACTAGCGGGACTAAATGAGCAGTTCTTC.

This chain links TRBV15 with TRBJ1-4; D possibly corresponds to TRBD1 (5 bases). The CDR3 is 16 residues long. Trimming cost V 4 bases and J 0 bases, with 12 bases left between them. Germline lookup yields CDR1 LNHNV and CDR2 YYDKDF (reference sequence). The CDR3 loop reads CATSTGGAATNEKLFF. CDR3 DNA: TGTGCCACCAGCACAGGAGGGGCAGCAACTAATGAAAAACTGTTTTTT.